A selection of T cell receptor beta chains follows, all from one sample in a study of cytomegalovirus exposure and HLA in healthy donors. Using immunoSEQ multiplex PCR, the repertoire was profiled, and TCRdb retains in-frame clones only, with some absent. Its table lists 100,000 to 150,000 clones. The sequencing sample was made of PBMCs. The receptors shown here come from a middle-aged woman in good health and CMV-seropositive. Both conserved end residues are part of each CDR3.

V gene: TRBV19; CDR3 protein: CASTDDSYTEAFF
V gene: TRBV28; CDR3 protein: CASSPLAGGPTDTQYF
V gene: TRBV10-3; CDR3 protein: CAISDSVASGSPSTDTQYF
V gene: TRBV4-2; CDR3 protein: CASSQDSGRDYGYTF
V gene: TRBV18; CDR3 protein: CASSPRDRANYEQYF
V gene: TRBV13; CDR3 protein: CASSPSGRAADTGELFF
V gene: TRBV13; CDR3 protein: CASSITGTSGRITYEQYF
V gene: TRBV10-3; CDR3 protein: CAISVRVADYEQYF
V gene: TRBV5-6; CDR3 protein: CASSLGGGRRRNTIYF
V gene: TRBV7-9; CDR3 protein: CASSASGSSYEQYF
V gene: TRBV10-3; CDR3 protein: CAIRKGQETSYEQYF
V gene: TRBV28; CDR3 protein: CASTPAALDYGYTF
V gene: TRBV29-1; CDR3 protein: CSVQGQAYEQYF
V gene: TRBV7-8; CDR3 protein: CASSPKGQGRRSSGNTIYF
V gene: TRBV5-1; CDR3 protein: CASSLAQGAYNEQFF
V gene: TRBV7-9; CDR3 protein: CASSLGTLEQFF
V gene: TRBV5-6; CDR3 protein: CASSSGTRPYEQYF
V gene: TRBV11-2; CDR3 protein: CASSLGRGGSYEQYF
V gene: TRBV5-1; CDR3 protein: CASSDTGNTEAFF
V gene: TRBV19; CDR3 protein: CASSTLDRGRTEAFF
V gene: TRBV10-3; CDR3 protein: CAISAGGPGEAFF
V gene: TRBV29-1; CDR3 protein: CSGDRGGETQYF
V gene: TRBV5-1; CDR3 protein: CASSSTSGRPYNEQFF
V gene: TRBV19; CDR3 protein: CASSTGQGIGTGELFF
V gene: TRBV19; CDR3 protein: CASSENRGRGGYTF
V gene: TRBV29-1; CDR3 protein: CSVGPLRRGLGSEAFF
V gene: TRBV7-6; CDR3 protein: CASRFEGGKGFGRYNEQFF
V gene: TRBV5-4; CDR3 protein: CASSSGGGPMLGEKLFF
V gene: TRBV30; CDR3 protein: CAWSGTSGNSYEQYF
V gene: TRBV7-3; CDR3 protein: CASSLGLGGKQYF
V gene: TRBV7-2; CDR3 protein: CASSLGTVLSYEQYF
V gene: TRBV2; CDR3 protein: CASRLGLAGGELFF
V gene: TRBV10-1; CDR3 protein: CASSPTGTTDTQYF
V gene: TRBV9; CDR3 protein: CASSPPRVAGGSEQFF
V gene: TRBV12-5; CDR3 protein: CASGRDTPPGNTIYF
V gene: TRBV28; CDR3 protein: CASSSTGRYTEAFF
V gene: TRBV30; CDR3 protein: CAWSVGQGLYEKLFF
V gene: TRBV2; CDR3 protein: CASTIGTSGNSQYF
V gene: TRBV7-2; CDR3 protein: CASSKIGQLNTEAFF
V gene: TRBV2; CDR3 protein: CARAGGPGANVLTF
V gene: TRBV10-2; CDR3 protein: CASSFPPTGLAAKNIQYF
V gene: TRBV28; CDR3 protein: CASSTRTGGVDINEQFF
V gene: TRBV5-4; CDR3 protein: CASSSTSGSGHEQFF
V gene: TRBV15; CDR3 protein: CATSRDRTANYEQYF
V gene: TRBV21-1; CDR3 protein: CASSPEGQGIYEQYF
V gene: TRBV5-1; CDR3 protein: CASSLGGTESPPLHF
V gene: TRBV2; CDR3 protein: CASSDRGDQPQHF
V gene: TRBV4-3; CDR3 protein: CASSRGTGEGYEQYF
V gene: TRBV6-5; CDR3 protein: CASSLYRYNQPQHF
V gene: TRBV5-1; CDR3 protein: CASSPSGGVDSPLHF
V gene: TRBV13; CDR3 protein: CASSPTSGETQYF
V gene: TRBV4-2; CDR3 protein: CASSQDRVSSYEQYF
V gene: TRBV9; CDR3 protein: CASSGGNLNTEAFF
V gene: TRBV5-1; CDR3 protein: CASSLGLVGETQYF
V gene: TRBV19; CDR3 protein: CASSIGPTGNQPQHF